The rows below give T cell receptor beta chains drawn from one sample of a study of blood T cells in healthy people across ages. TCRdb redid the calling of the 5' RACE reads with MiXCR, one entry per CDR3 protein. Seen here are more than 1,400,000 distinct CDR3 sequences, 42% observed once, and the top ten hold 7.9%. Sample: blood. Every receptor here comes from a woman aged 18-30 years in good health. CDR3s include the opening cysteine and the closing phenylalanine or tryptophan. D genes are given only for firm matches. For some rows the clone size is stated as once, few or many, or as a class when expanded; others skip it.

TRBV20-1	few	TRBD1	TRBJ2-7	CSAPPGQSNYEQYF	TGCAGTGCCCCTCCGGGACAGAGTAACTACGAGCAGTACTTC
TRBV27	few	NA	TRBJ2-1	CASSLLVGNEQFF	TGTGCCAGCTCCCTCCTGGTAGGGAATGAGCAGTTCTTC
TRBV29-1	many	NA	TRBJ2-7	CSVSAGAGDYEQYF	TGCAGCGTCTCAGCGGGCGCAGGGGACTACGAGCAGTACTTC
TRBV5-1	few	NA	TRBJ1-4	CASSLAGGGATNEKLFF	TGCGCCAGCAGCTTGGCCGGCGGGGGTGCAACTAATGAAAAACTGTTTTTT
TRBV27	NA	NA	TRBJ1-2	CASSLSTLSRGAGGYTF	TGTGCCAGCAGTTTATCGACCCTATCGAGAGGCGCGGGGGGCTACACCTTC
TRBV28	NA	TRBD1	TRBJ1-2	CASGGQNYGYTF	TGTGCCAGTGGGGGACAGAACTATGGCTACACCTTC
TRBV30	NA	NA	TRBJ2-7	CAWSGQRYEQYF	TGTGCCTGGTCCGGACAGAGATACGAGCAGTACTTC
TRBV6-1	NA	TRBD2	TRBJ2-3	CASSGWGGSTDTQYF	TGTGCCAGCAGCGGGTGGGGGGGTAGCACAGATACGCAGTATTTT
TRBV2	few	NA	TRBJ2-4	CAIDRGQNIQYF	TGTGCCATCGACAGAGGCCAAAACATTCAGTACTTC
TRBV7-2	NA	NA	TRBJ2-7	CASSLGHRRIYNEQYF	TGTGCCAGCAGCTTAGGTCATAGGCGGATCTACAATGAGCAGTACTTC
TRBV4-1	few	TRBD1	TRBJ1-2	CASSHTGGTNYGYTF	TGCGCCAGCAGCCACACAGGGGGAACTAACTATGGCTACACCTTC
TRBV18	NA	NA	TRBJ2-5	CASSRSQQETQYF	TGTGCCAGCTCCCGTTCGCAACAAGAGACCCAGTACTTC
TRBV30	NA	NA	TRBJ2-1	CAWSLNEQFF	TGTGCCTGGAGTCTCAATGAGCAGTTCTTC
TRBV18	NA	TRBD2	TRBJ2-1	CASSLLAGGNEQFF	TGTGCCAGCTCACTCCTAGCGGGAGGCAATGAGCAGTTCTTC
TRBV11-2	NA	NA	TRBJ2-7	CASSHPGCGVYEQYF	TGTGCCAGCAGCCATCCCGGATGCGGTGTCTACGAGCAGTACTTC
TRBV7-9	few	TRBD1	TRBJ2-1	CASSFRDRGNEQFF	TGTGCCAGCAGCTTTCGGGACAGGGGCAATGAGCAGTTCTTC
TRBV7-6	NA	NA	TRBJ1-6	CASSPPEWFGVSPLHF	TGTGCCAGCAGCCCGCCCGAATGGTTCGGGGTTTCACCCCTCCACTTT
TRBV20-1	few	NA	TRBJ2-1	CSASPGPLGNEQFF	TGCAGTGCTAGTCCGGGACCCCTTGGCAATGAGCAGTTCTTC
TRBV5-1	few	NA	TRBJ2-3	CASSLTTAVDTQYF	TGCGCCAGCAGCCTAACAACGGCTGTTGATACGCAGTATTTT
TRBV7-9	many	NA	TRBJ2-7	CASSRHSYEQYF	TGTGCCAGCAGCCGACACTCCTACGAGCAGTACTTC
TRBV4-2	few	NA	TRBJ2-1	CASSQDRASSTEQFF	TGTGCCAGCAGCCAAGATCGGGCTAGCAGTACTGAGCAGTTCTTC
TRBV6-2/TRBV6-3	NA	TRBD1	TRBJ2-1	CASSRDRAGEQFF	TGTGCCAGCAGCCGGGACAGGGCGGGGGAGCAGTTCTTC